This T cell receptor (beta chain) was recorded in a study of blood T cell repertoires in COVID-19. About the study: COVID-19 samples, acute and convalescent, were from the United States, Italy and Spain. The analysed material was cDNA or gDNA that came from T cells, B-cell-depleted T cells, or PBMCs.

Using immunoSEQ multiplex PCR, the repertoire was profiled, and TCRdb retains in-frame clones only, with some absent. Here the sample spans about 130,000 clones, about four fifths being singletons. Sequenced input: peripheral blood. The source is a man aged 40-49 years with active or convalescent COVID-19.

CDR3 DNA: TGTGCCAGCAGCCCGGACTGGCCGCTGGATCAGCCCCAGCATTTT. It specifies CASSPDWPLDQPQHF. The chain links TRBV7-9 to TRBJ1-5; D is unclear. CDR1 is SEHNR and CDR2 is FQNEAQ in the germline V gene (reference sequence). The length of the CDR3 is 15 residues. V lost 5 bases and J lost 5, with 16 bases in between.